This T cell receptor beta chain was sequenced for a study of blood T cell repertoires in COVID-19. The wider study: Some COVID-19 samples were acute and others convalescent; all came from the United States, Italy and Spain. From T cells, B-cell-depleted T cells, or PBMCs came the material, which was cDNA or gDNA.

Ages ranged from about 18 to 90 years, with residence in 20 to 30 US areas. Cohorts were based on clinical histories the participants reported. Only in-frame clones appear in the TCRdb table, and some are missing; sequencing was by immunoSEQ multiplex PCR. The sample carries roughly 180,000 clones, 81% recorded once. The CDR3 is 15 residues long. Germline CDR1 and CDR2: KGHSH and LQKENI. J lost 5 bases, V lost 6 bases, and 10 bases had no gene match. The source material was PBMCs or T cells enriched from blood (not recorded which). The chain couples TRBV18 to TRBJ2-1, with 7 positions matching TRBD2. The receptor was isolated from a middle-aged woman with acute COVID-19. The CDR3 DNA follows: TGTGCCAGCTCCCGATCCCTAGCGGACCACAATGAGCAGTTCTTC. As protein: CASSRSLADHNEQFF. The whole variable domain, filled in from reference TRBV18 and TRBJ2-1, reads NAGVMQNPRHLVRRRGQEARLRCSPMKGHSHVYWYRQLPEEGLKFMVYLQKENIIDESGMPKERFSAEFPKEGPSILRIQQVVRGDSAAYFCASSRSLADHNEQFFGPGTRLTVL.